The clone carrying this TCR beta chain was observed once. Its matching antigen is unknown. Clones were sequenced by immunoSEQ multiplex PCR, and TCRdb holds only the in-frame ones, with some missing. The table shows tens of thousands of clones, with 88% occurring only once. The V gene's germline CDR1 is SGHRS and CDR2 YFSETQ. There are 12 residues in the CDR3. V was cut by 1 base and J by 4 bases, with 5 bases left in between. The data stem from a study of identifying expanded T cells in peripheral blood. General study findings and limits: Over about two and four weeks, about 15 and 19 clones changed, versus around 1.2 between replicates. Variance in clone template counts between approximately two-week samples significantly increased with total template count across all healthy donors.

No infections or other immune events were documented during collection. The receptor was derived from a person aged 18 to 69 in good health. Sequenced: blood. J is TRBJ2-5 and V is TRBV5-1, with no clear D. This CDR3 is CASSLLTETQYF. In DNA form, the CDR3 reads TGCGCCAGCAGCTTGCTGACAGAGACCCAGTACTTC.